Shown below are 3 T cell receptor beta chains from a single sample sequenced in a study of shared clonotypes between healthy human individuals (dated by TCRdb to 2018 to 2020). Libraries were constructed by the immunoSEQ multiplex PCR assay. The source is immuneACCESS, and TCRdb retained only in-frame sequences with V and J called. Part of the clones is not carried over; for the studies checked, unresolved V genes explain less than half of this, and the remainder is unexplained. Counted in this sample were about 1.4 million clones; approximately 96% of them appeared once. The top ten clones comprise roughly 1.2% of the sample. Sample: naive CD4+ T cells sorted from blood. This sample's cell subset or site label indicates: CD45RA+ positively selected. The receptors were gathered from a man younger than 45 in good health.

In the case of this clone: The sample contains more than one DNA sequence encoding this CDR3. The chain couples TRBV18 to TRBJ2-2; D remains unclear. Looked up from germline, CDR1 is KGHSH and CDR2 is LQKENI. Trimming took 6 bases from V and 1 from J, leaving 9 bases between them. CDR3 length: 14 residues. Written as DNA, the CDR3 is TGTGCCAGCTCCCCCCTGGGGAACACCGGGGAGCTGTTTTTT. Its protein product is CASSPLGNTGELFF.

The rearrangement joins TRBV28 to TRBJ2-7; 10 nucleotides align to TRBD2. The CDR3 totals 19 residues. CDR1 is MDHEN, CDR2 SYDVKM, per germline. The trim removed 2 bases at V and 6 bases at J, leaving 19 bases unmatched. This CDR3 is CASSLMRLAGAPVKTEQYF. The CDR3 DNA is TGTGCCAGCAGTTTAATGAGGCTAGCGGGAGCCCCAGTAAAAACCGAGCAGTACTTC.

The chain recombines TRBV7-8 with TRBJ2-1; D not resolved. Trimming shortened V by 5 bases and J by 8 bases, and 13 bases separated the two germline ends. This CDR3 has 13 amino acids. The germline gives CDR1 SGHVS, CDR2 FQNEAQ. CDR3 DNA sequence: TGTGCCAGCAGCAATGGACCGCCAGATGAGCAGTTCTTC. It specifies CASSNGPPDEQFF.